This TCR beta chain came from a study of shared clonotypes between healthy human individuals. On the study more broadly: Each donor's CD4 naive and CD4 memory cells filled three plates apiece, CD8 naive two, and CD8 memory one.

Study conclusions and caveats: Unshared clonotypes carried lower generation probabilities than those common to all four donors.

Selected positively for CCR7 and CD45RO-negative, naive CD8 cells excluded terminally differentiated effector memory CD45RA+ cells. Caucasian adults living in Nashville, Tennessee, provided all samples. V dropped 3 bases and J dropped 4 bases, with 13 bases sitting between them. CDR1 is SEHNR and CDR2 is FQNEAQ in the germline V gene (reference sequence). CDR3 length: 14 amino acids. Every subset had its genomic DNA shared out evenly among several immunoSEQ plates. Libraries were prepared by immunoSEQ multiplex PCR; TCRdb keeps only in-frame clonotypes and omits some of them. The sample gives 2 million to 2.5 million clones, 90% to 95% of which show up once; roughly 1.7% is in the top ten. As concerns this clone: What it binds is not known. The same CDR3 can be traced to other DNA sequences in this sample.

The sample consisted of naive CD8+ T cells from PBMCs. The source is a man between 18 and 35 years old in good health. Some clones in this sample may be carry-over from other donors' samples. The V and J genes are TRBV7-9 and TRBJ2-7, with D perhaps matching TRBD2 (6 bases). This CDR3 reads CASSLAGPSYEQYF. DNA of the CDR3: TGTGCCAGCAGCTTGGCGGGGCCATCGTACGAGCAGTACTTC.